This T cell receptor beta chain was retrieved from a study of Graves' ophthalmopathy and Graves' hyperthyroidism. Study-level background: Peripheral blood was gathered at first diagnosis, ahead of any treatment whatsoever.

CDR1 GTSNPN and CDR2 SVGIG come from the germline V gene (reference sequence). This CDR3 has 13 amino acids. With 0 bases removed from V and 5 bases from J, the gap between germline ends came to 5 bases. Transcripts of RNA were the source for amplifying TCR beta CDR3 regions. The first-round RT-PCR employed HTBI primers together with the Qiagen OneStep RT-PCR kit. A multiplex PCR was then performed as the second round. Each CDR3 protein gets one entry after TCRdb re-called the multiplex PCR reads with MiXCR. The data show about 410,000 distinct CDR3 sequences, with around 17% seen just once and about 1.6% held by the top ten. Ophthalmopathic donors had moderate-to-severe activity, CAS ≥3 and NOSPECS ≥4, with disease that had lasted under 3 months.

Sequencing was carried out using peripheral blood. The V call is TRBV30, the J call TRBJ1-6; D ambiguous. The TCR originated in a young woman with Graves' ophthalmopathy. CDR3 sequence: CAWSVEDNSPLHF. The CDR3 nucleotides are TGTGCCTGGAGTGTGGAGGATAATTCACCCCTCCACTTT.